This entry lists 30 T cell receptor beta chains sequenced from one sample in a study of T cells in Graves' hyperthyroidism and ophthalmopathy (dated by TCRdb to the late 2010s). Receptor libraries were prepared by multiplex PCR. TCRdb records Illumina HiSeq 2000 as the sequencer. The TCR beta CDR3 regions were amplified from the RNA transcripts. A first-round RT-PCR of the TCR CDR3 used the HTBI primer set with the Qiagen OneStep RT-PCR kit. TCRdb's own reprocessing of the public reads used fastp at Q25 and MiXCR and kept productive beta chains. Each entry is one CDR3 protein sequence, shown with its most common DNA and genes. Recorded for this sample are approximately 610,000 distinct CDR3 sequences; roughly 15% of them occurred a single time. Together, the top ten hold 3.5% to 4.5% of the sample. The sequenced material came from blood. Source of these receptors: a middle-aged woman with Graves' ophthalmopathy.

Only a few counts were recorded for this clonotype. This sequence joins TRBV6-2 or TRBV6-3 and TRBJ2-7; no clear D. Between the trimmed V and J ends, which lost 7 bases and 1 base, there was a span of 20 bases. This CDR3 region has 16 residues. The germline CDR1 and CDR2 sequences are MNHEY and SVGEGT. This CDR3 reads CASNSIEQPSSYEQYF. The DNA for the CDR3 is TGTGCCAGCAACTCTATCGAACAACCAAGTTCCTACGAGCAGTACTTC.

This clonotype was found many times. The rearrangement links TRBV24-1 to TRBJ1-1; no clear D. V gave up 9 bases and J gave up 1 base, with 11 bases separating them. Germline V gene lookup returns CDR1 KGHDR and CDR2 SFDVKD. This CDR3 spans 13 amino acids. The CDR3 nucleotides read TGTGCCACCCCCCCCGCAAAGAACACTGAAGCTTTCTTT. Its translation is CATPPAKNTEAFF.

The rearrangement links TRBV19 to TRBJ1-5; D is uncertain. The length of the CDR3 is 15 residues. CDR1 and CDR2 from the germline V gene are LNHDA and SQIVND (reference sequence). V lost 5 bases, J lost 0 bases, and 11 bases lay in between. The CDR3 here is CASSDQVHSNQPQHF. The CDR3 DNA reads as TGTGCCAGTAGTGATCAGGTCCATAGCAATCAGCCCCAGCATTTT.

The chain recombines TRBV10-2 with TRBJ2-5; a weak D match, TRBD1 (5 bases). Germline V CDR1 and CDR2: WSHSY, SAAADI. Trimming took 0 bases from V and 5 from J, leaving 19 bases between them. This CDR3 is 17 amino acids long. The CDR3 bases are TGCGCCAGCAGTGAGTCGGGGTGGGGCTATCTAAAGGAGACCCAGTACTTC. It codes for CASSESGWGYLKETQYF.

The CDR3 DNA is TGTGCCTGGGACCAGGGTTGGGGCTCCTACGAGCAGTACTTC. This codes for CAWDQGWGSYEQYF. The J gene is TRBJ2-7, the V gene TRBV30, with D maybe TRBD1 (5 bases). V dropped 5 bases and J dropped 0 bases, with 14 bases sitting between them. The germline V gene has CDR1 GTSNPN and CDR2 SVGIG (reference sequence). The CDR3 totals 14 residues.

This clonotype occurred many times. A read error may produce the germline difference seen at one junction end. The chain employs TRBV30 and TRBJ1-1; 8 nucleotides line up with TRBD1. The germline CDR1 and CDR2 sequences are GTSNPN and SVGIG (reference sequence). This CDR3 spans 13 amino acids. CDR3 bases: TGTGCCTGGAGTGGACAGGGGAACGCTGAAGCTTTCTTT. It specifies CAWSGQGNAEAFF.

The sample holds many counts of this clonotype. V and J are TRBV2 and TRBJ2-3, with D hard to call. Deletions cut 7 bases from V and 0 bases from J, with 14 bases between. The germline CDR1 and CDR2 sequences are SNHLY and FYNNEI. The CDR3 is 15 residues long. CDR3 residues: CASIPGSGSTDTQYF. The CDR3 region has the DNA TGTGCCAGCATTCCGGGTTCGGGTAGCACAGATACGCAGTATTTT. The full variable domain, in which reference TRBV2 and TRBJ2-3 provide the parts outside the CDR3, is EPEVTQTPSHQVTQMGQEVILRCVPISNHLYFYWYRQILGQKVEFLVSFYNNEISEKSEIFDDQFSVERPDGSNFTLKIRSTKLEDSAMYFCASIPGSGSTDTQYFGPGTRLTVL.

Many counts were recorded for this clonotype. This chain connects TRBV6-5 to TRBJ1-2; tentative D call: TRBD1 (5 bases). The length of the CDR3 is 16 residues. Germline lookup yields CDR1 MNHEY and CDR2 SVGAGI. The germline V and J ends were trimmed by 4 bases and 1 base, with 16 bases remaining between them. CDR3 residues: CASSSLRDSRNYGYTF. The CDR3 DNA reads TGTGCCAGCAGTTCCCTCCGGGACTCTCGTAACTATGGCTACACCTTC.

The V and J genes are TRBV7-9 and TRBJ2-5, with D possibly TRBD2 on 5 matching bases. This CDR3 region has 14 residues. The germline CDR1 and CDR2 sequences are SEHNR and FQNEAQ (reference sequence). V was cut by 1 base and J by 5 bases, with 11 bases left in between. This CDR3 is CASSLELEVETQYF. The DNA for the CDR3 is TGTGCCAGCAGCTTAGAGCTGGAGGTCGAGACCCAGTACTTC.

There are a few counts of this clonotype. The chain joins TRBV6-1 to TRBJ1-2; D is uncertain. Per the germline V gene, CDR1 is MNHNS and CDR2 is SASEGT. This CDR3 has 13 amino acids. V was trimmed by 5 bases and J by 4 bases, leaving 11 bases between them. The CDR3 region is CASSQQSGYGYTF. The CDR3 nucleotides are TGTGCCAGCAGTCAACAGTCCGGCTATGGCTACACCTTC.

This clonotype came up many times. DNA of the CDR3: TGTGCCAGCAGTTTATTTTCGGGGAACACTGAAGCTTTCTTT. It translates to CASSLFSGNTEAFF. The rearrangement uses TRBV27 and TRBJ1-1; D not resolved. CDR1 is MNHEY, CDR2 SMNVEV, per germline (reference sequence). This CDR3 is 14 amino acids long. Trimming removed 1 base at V and 1 base at J, with 7 bases between.

The rearrangement uses TRBV30 and TRBJ1-2; TRBD1 matches 9 bases. There are 14 residues in the CDR3. With V trimmed by 0 bases and J by 6 bases, 5 bases remained unmatched. Germline V gene sequence: CDR1 GTSNPN, CDR2 SVGIG (reference sequence). CDR3 region: CAWSVGQGINGYTF. Written as DNA, the CDR3 is TGTGCCTGGAGTGTAGGACAGGGGATAAATGGCTACACCTTC.

There are many counts of this clonotype. The chain joins TRBV6-1 to TRBJ1-5, with 7 bases aligning to TRBD1. This CDR3 region has 14 residues. V trimming: 7 bases; J trimming: 4 bases; junction bases outside the gene matches: 7. Germline V lookup: CDR1 MNHNS, CDR2 SASEGT. CDR3 loop: CASNPTGQNQPQHF. CDR3 in DNA: TGTGCCAGCAACCCGACAGGGCAAAATCAGCCCCAGCATTTT.

This clonotype was observed at least ten times. The chain couples TRBV3-1 to TRBJ2-2; the match to TRBD2 covers 7 bases. Germline V gene sequence: CDR1 LGHDT, CDR2 YNNKEL (reference sequence). The CDR3 consists of 15 residues. The ends lost 5 bases at V and 2 bases at J; junction bases unmatched: 5. Here the CDR3 DNA reads TGTGCCAGCAGCGGGGCTAGCGGTAACACCGGGGAGCTGTTTTTT. Protein sequence: CASSGASGNTGELFF.

This clonotype was detected many times. The rearrangement joins TRBV7-3 to TRBJ2-5, with D uncertain. The CDR3 length is 14 residues. CDR1 and CDR2 from the germline V gene are SGHTA and FQGTGA. V was clipped by 2 bases and J by 5 bases, with 12 bases between them. The CDR3 loop is CASSLSGVAETQYF. CDR3 DNA: TGTGCCAGCAGCTTATCTGGGGTGGCGGAGACCCAGTACTTC.

This clonotype has only a few counts. The genes are TRBV6-2 or TRBV6-3 and TRBJ2-7, with TRBD2 matching over 8 bases. Germline V gives CDR1 MNHEY, CDR2 SVGEGT. Trimming at V came to 7 bases and at J to 2 bases, leaving 7 bases not matched to a gene. There are 14 residues in the CDR3. The DNA of the CDR3 is TGTGCCAGCACGAGCGGGAGTCCCCCCTACGAGCAGTACTTC. As protein: CASTSGSPPYEQYF.

This clonotype was found many times. V is TRBV11-2 and J is TRBJ2-6, with a tentative D call TRBD1 (6 bases). The CDR3 length is 15 residues. Trimming cost V 2 bases and J 2 bases, with 7 bases left between them. The V gene's germline CDR1 is SGHAT and CDR2 FQNNGV. CDR3 in amino acids: CASSLRTAGANVLTF. CDR3 DNA sequence: TGTGCCAGCAGCTTAAGGACAGCTGGGGCCAACGTCCTGACTTTC.

This clonotype was seen more than once but under ten times. The gene calls are TRBV7-9 and TRBJ2-7; TRBD1 aligns across 7 bases. The CDR3 loop spans 15 amino acids. CDR1 SEHNR and CDR2 FQNEAQ come from the germline V gene (reference sequence). The ends lost 4 bases at V and 0 bases at J; junction bases unmatched: 6. The CDR3 coding sequence is TGTGCCAGCAGCTCAGGACAGGTTAGCTCCTACGAGCAGTACTTC. This gives the protein CASSSGQVSSYEQYF.

This clonotype was counted only a few times. The rearrangement links TRBV29-1 to TRBJ1-5, with D hard to call. The CDR3 contains 13 residues. V lost 0 bases and J lost 6, with 9 bases in between. CDR1 SQVTM and CDR2 ANQGSEA come from the germline V gene. The CDR3 sequence: CSVEEGWGQPQHF. As DNA, the CDR3 is TGCAGCGTTGAAGAGGGATGGGGTCAGCCCCAGCATTTT.

This clonotype showed up many times. V usage is TRBV12-3 or TRBV12-4 and J usage is TRBJ2-2; D not certain. V lost 6 bases, J lost 5 bases, and 13 bases lay in between. There are 14 residues in the CDR3. CDR3 loop: CASSPHGFTGELFF. The CDR3 DNA is TGTGCCAGCAGCCCCCATGGTTTTACCGGGGAGCTGTTTTTT.

In its sample, this clonotype was seen many times. The V call is TRBV28, the J call TRBJ2-7, with 13 bases identical to TRBD2. The germline V gene encodes CDR1 MDHEN and CDR2 SYDVKM. J gave up 3 bases and V 6 bases, and 2 bases lay outside the gene matches. CDR3 length equals 14 residues. In DNA form, the CDR3 reads TGTGCCAGCAGGGGACTAGCGGGAAACTACGAGCAGTACTTC. This codes for CASRGLAGNYEQYF.

The J gene is TRBJ1-1, the V gene TRBV11-2; D gene ambiguous. CDR1 and CDR2 (germline): SGHAT, FQNNGV. V was pared by 0 bases and J by 10 bases, with 15 bases between. This CDR3 has 14 amino acids. In nucleotides, the CDR3 is TGTGCCAGCAGCTTAGATCGGCCTCCTAAGCCAGCTTTCTTT. This sequence encodes CASSLDRPPKPAFF.

This clonotype has at least ten counts. The chain recombines TRBV7-2 with TRBJ2-7; 9 nucleotides agree with TRBD2. Germline V CDR1 and CDR2: SGHTA, FQGNSA. V lost 0 bases and J lost 0; bases outside the gene matches: 3. The CDR3 sequence is 16 residues long. CDR3 in DNA: TGTGCCAGCAGCTTAGCGGGCGGGAGGGGCTCCTACGAGCAGTACTTC. Its translation: CASSLAGGRGSYEQYF.

This chain joins TRBV4-1 and TRBJ2-7; TRBD1 aligns across 10 bases. The CDR3 consists of 15 residues. Germline V gives CDR1 MGHRA, CDR2 YSYEKL. With V trimmed by 1 base and J by 3 bases, 3 bases remained unmatched. In DNA form, the CDR3 reads TGCGCCAGCAGCCAAGCCCGGACAGGGGGCTACGAGCAGTACTTC. Protein sequence: CASSQARTGGYEQYF.

The sample holds many counts of this clonotype. The V gene is TRBV6-4, the J gene TRBJ2-2, with 15 positions matching TRBD2. CDR1 and CDR2 (germline): MRHNA, SNTAGT. V lost 5 bases and J lost 5; bases outside the gene matches: 6. The CDR3 has 17 residues. The CDR3 spells CASSRGTSGRKTGELFF. For the CDR3, the DNA is TGTGCCAGCAGTCGAGGGACTAGCGGGAGGAAAACCGGGGAGCTGTTTTTT.

This clonotype was counted at least ten times. The rearrangement links TRBV7-8 to TRBJ2-5; the D gene is possibly TRBD1 (6 bases). Germline V gives CDR1 SGHVS, CDR2 FQNEAQ. The V end was cut by 5 bases, the J end by 4 bases, with 14 bases between. The CDR3 totals 14 residues. CDR3 in amino acids: CASSLPTGIETQYF. As DNA, the CDR3 is TGTGCCAGCAGCCTACCCACAGGGATAGAGACCCAGTACTTC.

This clonotype was found many times. The J gene is TRBJ1-5, the V gene TRBV20-1; D might be TRBD1 (6 bases). Germline values: CDR1 DFQATT, CDR2 SNEGSKA (reference sequence). Trimming took 6 bases from V and 7 from J, leaving 19 bases between them. The CDR3 is 14 residues long. The CDR3 region is CSARGGALGQPQHF. Here the CDR3 DNA reads TGCAGTGCCCGAGGGGGGGCCTTGGGGCAGCCCCAGCATTTT.

This clonotype was detected ten times or more. The J gene is TRBJ1-2, the V gene TRBV12-3 or TRBV12-4; possibly TRBD1 for D (6 bases). This CDR3 contains 16 residues. The V end was cut by 4 bases, the J end by 4 bases, with 19 bases between. CDR3 in DNA: TGTGCCAGCAGTTCTATCAAACAGGGAGGAGGCTATGGCTACACCTTC. Translating it yields CASSSIKQGGGYGYTF.

This clonotype was detected many times. The gene calls are TRBV27 and TRBJ2-2; D not certain. The V end was cut by 6 bases, the J end by 0 bases, with 11 bases between. This CDR3 has 15 residues. CDR1 is MNHEY and CDR2 is SMNVEV in the germline V gene (reference sequence). The CDR3, as DNA: TGTGCCAGCAGCCTAACTTGGACGAACACCGGGGAGCTGTTTTTT. Translation gives CASSLTWTNTGELFF.

The chain combines TRBV19 with TRBJ2-3, with 7 nucleotides matching TRBD1. Losses at the gene ends were 3 bases for V and 2 bases for J; bases not matched to a gene: 2. There are 14 residues in the CDR3. The V gene's germline CDR1 is LNHDA and CDR2 SQIVND (reference sequence). The CDR3, as DNA: TGTGCCAGTAGTATGGGGACAGCCACAGATACGCAGTATTTT. This codes for CASSMGTATDTQYF.